Given below is one T cell receptor beta chain in context. The record originates from a study of blood T cell repertoires in COVID-19. Whole-study context: Donors in the United States, Italy and Spain gave samples during acute or convalescent COVID-19. PBMCs, B-cell-depleted T cells, or T cells provided the cDNA or gDNA that made up the material.

In the study's own analysis: Counts of nucleated cells, estimated from reference gene primer amplification, were obtained. Produced via immunoSEQ multiplex PCR; TCRdb's table is partial and in-frame only. V and J calls and clone size are given by that table; D and trimming were obtained from the DNA. The data show some 65,000 clones, roughly 80% seen once. CDR1 and CDR2 (germline): MDHEN, SYDVKM. This CDR3 spans 15 amino acids. V dropped 8 bases and J dropped 5; count of bases not matched to a gene: 11. Source material: peripheral blood. The rearrangement joins TRBV28 to TRBJ1-2, with 10 nucleotides matching TRBD1. The source of this sequence is an older woman with acute or convalescent COVID-19. CDR3 in DNA: TGTGCCAGCTATGGGGGGACAGGGGAAAAGTATGGCTACACCTTC. Translated, it gives CASYGGTGEKYGYTF.